The 2 T cell receptor beta chains given below trace back to one sample, sequenced in a study of blood T cells in healthy people across ages. A second PCR of roughly 7 to 11 cycles used a sample-barcoded 5' primer and a J-beta primer mix. Using its own MiXCR run on the 5' RACE reads, TCRdb lists one record per CDR3 protein. The sample lists around 2 million distinct CDR3 sequences, around 40% occurring once. The material sequenced was blood. The receptors derive from a human donor in good health.

The chain couples TRBV6-2 or TRBV6-3 to TRBJ2-4; D call uncertain. The V end lost 1 base, the J end lost 8 bases, and 6 bases lay between the germline ends. The CDR3 covers 12 residues. The germline gives CDR1 MNHEY, CDR2 SVGEGT. The CDR3 is CASSYFVDIQYF. In DNA form, the CDR3 reads TGTGCCAGCAGTTACTTCGTAGACATTCAGTACTTC.

This clonotype came up a few times. The J gene is TRBJ2-6, the V gene TRBV4-3; D ambiguous. Germline V CDR1 and CDR2: LGHNA, YSLEER. V lost 1 base and J lost 2, with 6 bases in between. The CDR3 contains 15 residues. This chain's CDR3 is CASSQGFTGANVLTF. As DNA, the CDR3 is TGCGCCAGCAGCCAAGGGTTCACTGGGGCCAACGTCCTGACTTTC.